The present entry profiles one TCR beta chain with its context. The sample comes from a study of shared T cell receptors in the human thymus. The method was immunoSEQ multiplex PCR; TCRdb's version includes in-frame clones alone and lacks a portion of them. Altogether 720,000 or so clones are present, roughly 85% being singletons, with the ten largest covering 0.0095% to 0.011%. Looked up from germline, CDR1 is SGHTA and CDR2 is FQGNSA. Trimming cost V 7 bases and J 8 bases, with 21 bases left between them. This CDR3 spans 15 amino acids. These sequences were also reported in another study, on human thymus T cells. In that study: Thymic material originated from resections removed in the course of corrective heart surgery. Overlap was high between thymic repertoires from unrelated individuals, as reported in related research.

The TCR originated in a girl under two years old with a congenital heart defect. The rearrangement joins TRBV7-2 to TRBJ2-1, with a weak D call TRBD1 (6 bases). Sequencing was performed on thymocytes. The CDR3 sequence: CASKESDSSPDEQFF. CDR3 sequence (DNA): TGTGCCAGCAAAGAGTCGGACAGCTCCCCGGATGAGCAGTTCTTC.